The clone carrying this T cell receptor beta chain was detected ten times or more. This sample stems from a study of regulatory T cells in long-lasting Graves disease. Time point indicated: newly diagnosed GD, antithyroid drugs for less than 3 months. Generation of the TCR library employed RNA extracted from PBMCs. Patients with Graves' disease were diagnosed by American Thyroid Association guidelines. Patient provenance is recorded as an endocrinology department in Xi'an, China. In germline, CDR1 is DFQATT, CDR2 SNEGSKA (reference sequence). The CDR3 contains 15 residues. V was trimmed by 0 bases and J by 3 bases, leaving 12 bases between them. For TCR beta, libraries came from iRepertoire HTBI primers and Arm-PCR of CDR3 regions. Each CDR3 protein gets one entry after TCRdb re-called the multiplex PCR reads with MiXCR. The table includes 400,000 to 650,000 distinct CDR3 sequences, approximately 16% detected once.

These data were also reused for a study on T cells in Graves' hyperthyroidism and ophthalmopathy. This second report adds: Newly diagnosed hyperthyroidism, duration under 2 months, in patients aged 18 to 65. Clinicians diagnosed patients from clinical symptoms, serum thyroxine and TRAb, thyroid ultrasound and orbital computed tomography.

Sequencing was performed on peripheral blood mononuclear cells (PBMCs), taken at new diagnosis, from a patient treated with antithyroid drugs. The source of this sequence is a middle-aged woman with Graves disease. This rearrangement joins TRBV20-1 to TRBJ1-5; D not resolved. In DNA, the CDR3 is TGCAGTGCTAGAGATCGAGATGATTACAATCAGCCCCAGCATTTT. Protein: CSARDRDDYNQPQHF.